The rows below give T cell receptor beta chains drawn from one sample of a study of CD8 T cells in ankylosing spondylitis. One entry per CDR3 protein, called by TCRdb with MiXCR from the 5' RACE reads. The repertoire includes about 140,000 distinct CDR3 sequences, roughly 6.6% of them detected once, and 9.5% to 15% sits in the top ten. What was sequenced was blood, either unsorted or a sorted T cell fraction (not recorded which). The receptors were gathered from a female donor with ankylosing spondylitis or in good health (not recorded which). CDR3s include the opening cysteine and the closing phenylalanine or tryptophan. Each record gives: D gene, clone size, J gene, V gene, CDR3 DNA, CDR3 protein. D genes are given only for firm matches. The size field is filled for only some rows; it gives once, few, many or a size class.

d_call: TRBD1
clone_size: .
j_call: TRBJ2-7
v_call: TRBV20-1
cdr3_nt: TGCAGTGCTCCCGGACAGGGGGGGTACGAGCAGTACTTC
cdr3_aa: CSAPGQGGYEQYF

d_call: .
clone_size: few
j_call: TRBJ1-5
v_call: TRBV11-2
cdr3_nt: TGTGCCAGCAGCTTAGGACGACAGGGCAATCAGCCCCAGCATTTT
cdr3_aa: CASSLGRQGNQPQHF

d_call: .
clone_size: many
j_call: TRBJ2-2
v_call: TRBV5-1
cdr3_nt: TGCGCCAGCAGCTGGAGGACAGTCACCGGGGAGCTGTTTTTT
cdr3_aa: CASSWRTVTGELFF

d_call: .
clone_size: many
j_call: TRBJ2-5
v_call: TRBV30
cdr3_nt: TGTGCCTGGAGTGGTCAAGAGACCCAGTACTTC
cdr3_aa: CAWSGQETQYF

d_call: .
clone_size: .
j_call: TRBJ2-4
v_call: TRBV2
cdr3_nt: TGTGCCAGCAGTGTTTACTCTCACATTCAGTACTTC
cdr3_aa: CASSVYSHIQYF

d_call: TRBD2
clone_size: many
j_call: TRBJ2-1
v_call: TRBV11-2
cdr3_nt: TGTGCCAGCAGCATAGTAGCGGGCCCAGGGGAGCAGTTCTTC
cdr3_aa: CASSIVAGPGEQFF

d_call: .
clone_size: many
j_call: TRBJ2-1
v_call: TRBV5-1
cdr3_nt: TGCGCCAGCAGCTCGGTAGTCTCGGTTGAGCAGTTCTTC
cdr3_aa: CASSSVVSVEQFF

d_call: .
clone_size: many
j_call: TRBJ1-1
v_call: TRBV10-3
cdr3_nt: TGTGCCATCAGTGAACGAGGGGGGGACACTGAAGCTTTCTTT
cdr3_aa: CAISERGGDTEAFF

d_call: .
clone_size: many
j_call: TRBJ2-2
v_call: TRBV11-2
cdr3_nt: TGTGCCAGCAGCTTATCGTCTGGGGTGAACACCGGGGAGCTGTTTTTT
cdr3_aa: CASSLSSGVNTGELFF

d_call: .
clone_size: many
j_call: TRBJ1-5
v_call: TRBV7-9
cdr3_nt: TGTGCCAGCAGCTTAGACAATCAGCCCCAGCATTTT
cdr3_aa: CASSLDNQPQHF

d_call: .
clone_size: many
j_call: TRBJ1-2
v_call: TRBV11-2
cdr3_nt: TGTGCCAGCAGCTGGGAAAGGGGGGGTGGTGATGGCTACACCTTC
cdr3_aa: CASSWERGGGDGYTF

d_call: .
clone_size: many
j_call: TRBJ2-3
v_call: TRBV20-1
cdr3_nt: TGCAGTGCTAGCGAGGGGCCGAGCACAGATACGCAGTATTTT
cdr3_aa: CSASEGPSTDTQYF

d_call: .
clone_size: .
j_call: TRBJ2-7
v_call: TRBV7-9
cdr3_nt: TGTGCCAGCAGCTCCTACAGGAACGAGCAGTACTTC
cdr3_aa: CASSSYRNEQYF

d_call: .
clone_size: many
j_call: TRBJ2-1
v_call: TRBV25-1
cdr3_nt: TGTGCCAGCAGTGACCACGGGGGCAGGTCCCACATTGAGCAGTTCTTC
cdr3_aa: CASSDHGGRSHIEQFF

d_call: .
clone_size: many
j_call: TRBJ1-5
v_call: TRBV10-3
cdr3_nt: TGTGCCATCAGTGCCCAGGCCCACAATCAGCCCCAGCATTTT
cdr3_aa: CAISAQAHNQPQHF

d_call: .
clone_size: many
j_call: TRBJ2-3
v_call: TRBV10-3
cdr3_nt: TGTGCCACGGCGGGGTTGACAGATACGCAGTATTTT
cdr3_aa: CATAGLTDTQYF

d_call: .
clone_size: many
j_call: TRBJ2-1
v_call: TRBV20-1
cdr3_nt: TGCAGTTCAAAAGCCTACAATGAGCAGTTCTTC
cdr3_aa: CSSKAYNEQFF

d_call: TRBD2
clone_size: many
j_call: TRBJ2-2
v_call: TRBV28
cdr3_nt: TGTGCCAGCAGGGTAGCGGGACCCAACACCGGGGAGCTGTTTTTT
cdr3_aa: CASRVAGPNTGELFF

d_call: TRBD2
clone_size: many
j_call: TRBJ2-4
v_call: TRBV12-3/TRBV12-4
cdr3_nt: TGTGCCAGCAGCCAACGGGAGGGTAAAAACATTCAGTACTTC
cdr3_aa: CASSQREGKNIQYF

d_call: .
clone_size: many
j_call: TRBJ1-2
v_call: TRBV7-9
cdr3_nt: TGTGCCAGCAGGCCTAGCCGGGGTGAAAGTTATGGCTACACCTTC
cdr3_aa: CASRPSRGESYGYTF

d_call: .
clone_size: many
j_call: TRBJ2-7
v_call: TRBV28
cdr3_nt: TGTGCCAGCAGTTTAAGTTCCTCCTACGAGCAGTACTTC
cdr3_aa: CASSLSSSYEQYF

d_call: .
clone_size: many
j_call: TRBJ1-1
v_call: TRBV9
cdr3_nt: TGTGCCAGCAGCTTTTCACAGGGATTTGAAGGCACTGAAGCTTTCTTT
cdr3_aa: CASSFSQGFEGTEAFF

d_call: TRBD1
clone_size: many
j_call: TRBJ1-1
v_call: TRBV12-3/TRBV12-4
cdr3_nt: TGTGCCAGCAGGTACACAGGGGGCACTGAAGCTTTCTTT
cdr3_aa: CASRYTGGTEAFF

d_call: .
clone_size: few
j_call: TRBJ2-2
v_call: TRBV2
cdr3_nt: TGTGCCAGCAGTGAAGCTGGCATCGGGGAGCTGTTTTTT
cdr3_aa: CASSEAGIGELFF

d_call: .
clone_size: many
j_call: TRBJ1-2
v_call: TRBV4-2
cdr3_nt: TGTGCCAGCAGCCACGGGGGGGCGGCGAGCTATGGCTACACCTTC
cdr3_aa: CASSHGGAASYGYTF

d_call: .
clone_size: many
j_call: TRBJ1-3
v_call: TRBV15
cdr3_nt: TGTGCCACCGGGGATTTCGGAAACACCATATATTTT
cdr3_aa: CATGDFGNTIYF

d_call: TRBD1
clone_size: few
j_call: TRBJ1-5
v_call: TRBV6-1
cdr3_nt: TGTGCCAGCAGTACCACAGGGGGTGGACAGCCCCAGCATTTT
cdr3_aa: CASSTTGGGQPQHF

d_call: .
clone_size: many
j_call: TRBJ2-2
v_call: TRBV12-3/TRBV12-4
cdr3_nt: TGTGCCAGCAGTTTATGGCTAGTTGACACCGGGGAGCTGTTTTTT
cdr3_aa: CASSLWLVDTGELFF

d_call: .
clone_size: many
j_call: TRBJ1-6
v_call: TRBV4-3
cdr3_nt: TGCGCCAGCAGCCATCCCGACGGGTCACCCCTCCACTTT
cdr3_aa: CASSHPDGSPLHF

d_call: TRBD1
clone_size: many
j_call: TRBJ1-1
v_call: TRBV11-2
cdr3_nt: TGTGCCAGCAGCTTTGCGGGACAGGGAACTGAAGCTTTCTTT
cdr3_aa: CASSFAGQGTEAFF

d_call: .
clone_size: many
j_call: TRBJ1-3
v_call: TRBV20-1
cdr3_nt: TGCAGTGCTAGAGTGGGAGGGCCGACGTCCCCGGGGGGAAACACCATATATTTT
cdr3_aa: CSARVGGPTSPGGNTIYF

d_call: TRBD1
clone_size: .
j_call: TRBJ1-2
v_call: TRBV7-9
cdr3_nt: TGTGCCAGCAGCTTTCCGGGACAGGGGGCTAATGTCTACACCTTC
cdr3_aa: CASSFPGQGANVYTF

d_call: .
clone_size: many
j_call: TRBJ1-5
v_call: TRBV20-1
cdr3_nt: TGCAGTGCTAGAGATCAGAAGGGCGGCAATCAGCCCCAGCATTTT
cdr3_aa: CSARDQKGGNQPQHF